This T cell receptor beta chain originates from a study of shared clonotypes between healthy human individuals (TCRdb year 2020). With respect to the entire study: The cohort included a few men and a couple of women between 18 and 49 years of age. Libraries were prepared and TCR repertoires were sequenced by different laboratories using diverse techniques, in order to increase sequencing depth and limit assay-specific biases. To estimate repertoire size and how much clonotype sharing occurs between individuals, the study deeply sequenced the blood TCR repertoires of five or six healthy adults. For each donor, CD4 naive and CD4 memory were each run on three plates, CD8 naive on two plates, and CD8 memory on one plate. Each donor's leukapheresis produced roughly between roughly 0.85 and 9.5 billion PBMCs. General findings and caveats noted by the study authors: Compared with non-shared clonotypes, the clonotypes found in all four sorted-subset donors had higher generation probabilities. Sharing across a handful of donors was observed for approximately 5% of naive CD4, 3% to 4% of naive CD8, 2% to 2.5% of memory CD4, and around 0.4% of memory CD8 clonotypes. Pairwise subsampling indicated that sequencing depth was expected to affect the degree of clonotype sharing among donors. The small number of donors limited the genetic and exposure-history diversity represented. Sampling was restricted to blood, and TCR repertoires in tissues likely differ from the TCR repertoires found in blood. Naive subsets generally had larger estimated clonotype richness than memory subsets did. Even with the large sequencing depth, rarefaction of the sorted-subset datasets indicated that sequencing was incomplete.

Using the deep immunoSEQ assay, TCR CDR3 regions were amplified from genomic DNA by multiplex PCR. Genomic DNA extracted from each cell subset was distributed evenly over all wells of several immunoSEQ 96-well plates, and each plate served as one replicate. For sorted subsets, each replicate PCR was loaded with roughly 0.2 ug genomic DNA, equivalent to approximately 27,000 T cell genomes. Purified libraries were measured with a Qubit 3.0 fluorometer, size-checked on a Bioanalyzer 2100, and measured again with the KAPA Library Quantification kit. A separate single-read 150-cycle Illumina NextSeq 550 flow cell was used to sequence each immunoSEQ 96-well plate. As for the authors' bioinformatics: Because the immunoSEQ output held only junctional sequences and lacked quality scores, the filtering could not match the filtering applied to full-length reads. Sequences were annotated with PyIR, a Python wrapper for IgBLAST v1.9, using IMGT germline references to assign V/J genes and CDR3. Reads were removed for weak V/J assignments (E-value above 1e-6), missing CDR3, stop codons, out-of-frame junctions, or ambiguous translated residues. V3J clonotypes were defined as sequences sharing an identical inferred V gene, J gene, and CDR3 amino acid sequence. The percentage overlap between two repertoires was calculated by dividing the number of shared unique clonotypes by the size of the smaller repertoire. RTK rarefaction, the Chao1 estimator, and Recon v2.1 estimates of unobserved clonotypes were used to assess repertoire richness. Generation probabilities were computed with OLGA for all TCRbeta clonotypes obtained by the gDNA method from several donors. The immuneACCESS repertoire file appears here via TCRdb, limited to in-frame rearrangements. These files lack a portion of the clones; in checked studies, under half of the deficit traces to unresolved V genes, and the cause of the others is not known. From that table come the V and J calls and clone size; the DNA was used to work out D and trimming. Present in this sample are some 2,000,000 clones, approximately 95% of which were seen just once. The top ten clonotypes cover roughly 0.13% of the sample.

The donors were healthy, HIV-negative adults who had no recently reported acute infections or vaccinations. Every donor was a Caucasian adult residing in Nashville, Tennessee, USA. CD4+ T cells were enriched by magnetic negative selection, after which naive cells were positively selected on CD45RA and the negative fraction was taken as the memory subset. After blood collection by leukapheresis, PBMCs were isolated using Ficoll-Histopaque density gradient centrifugation and then cryopreserved in the vapor phase of liquid nitrogen. Analytical flow cytometry was used to check the purity and quantity of each magnetically sorted T cell population. Genomic DNA was isolated from every sorted fraction and measured by UV absorbance on a Nanodrop 2000c. CDR1 and CDR2 are read off the germline V gene as SGHAT and FQNNGV. Germline trimming: 3 bases from V, 3 bases from J; junction bases outside gene matches: 3. Including cysteine and phenylalanine, the CDR3 has 14 amino acids. Only CDR3 DNA is held: 42 bases, read in frame from base 1.

Worth noting for this clone: The antigen this receptor binds is unknown. No base quality values were provided; no much bigger clone lies one nucleotide off.

The TCR was taken from a man aged 18 to 29 in good health. This receptor chain uses TRBV11-2 and TRBJ2-3, and 7 junctional nucleotides match TRBD2. Sample: naive CD4+ T cells sorted from blood. The cell subset or site label, as the study defines it: CD45RA+ positively selected. The CDR3 region reads CASSFRLATDTQYF. The bases read TGTGCCAGCAGCTTTAGACTAGCAACAGATACGCAGTATTTT.